The present TCR beta chain was sequenced within a study of CD8 T cells in Susac syndrome. RNA was extracted with the RNeasy kit, and a quantity of roughly 0.5 to 1 ug was reverse transcribed using random hexamers. An immunoSEQ multiplex PCR amplified TCR beta CDR3 over 54 Vbeta and 13 Jbeta. TCRdb re-called the immunoSEQ multiplex PCR reads with MiXCR, one entry per CDR3 protein. The sample consists of 180,000 or so distinct CDR3 sequences, around 95% of them appearing once. Isolation of CD8+ and CD4+ T cells was performed negatively, whereas enrichment of TEMRA cells was done by FACS. The V end was cut by 3 bases, the J end by 8 bases, with 7 bases between. Germline V lookup: CDR1 MDHEN, CDR2 SYDVKM. This CDR3 has 12 residues.

The chain uses TRBV28 and TRBJ1-4; no reliable D call. The sample was CD4+ T cells from PBMCs. The TCR sequence derives from a human donor with multiple sclerosis. Here the CDR3 DNA reads TGTGCCAGCAGTTTTCCATGGGAAAAACTGTTTTTT. Amino acids: CASSFPWEKLFF. Looking up the rest from reference TRBV28 and TRBJ1-4 gives the full variable domain: DVKVTQSSRYLVKRTGEKVFLECVQDMDHENMFWYRQDPGLGLRLIYFSYDVKMKEKGDIPEGYSVSREKKERFSLILESASTNQTSMYLCASSFPWEKLFFGSGTQLSVL.